The table lists the clone carrying this T cell receptor (beta chain) with many counts. The V gene lost 4 bases and the J gene lost 1 base, with 8 bases spanning the gap. This CDR3 region has 13 residues. Germline V gene lookup returns CDR1 SGHRS and CDR2 YFSETQ. Time point meaning: pre-sensitization, week 0. Regarding treatment: therapeutic diphenylcyclopropenone sensitization with weekly scalp DPC. TCRdb used MiXCR to reprocess the RACE reads, holding one entry per CDR3 protein. Here the sample spans tens of thousands of distinct CDR3 sequences, approximately 7.6% being singletons. These data come from a study of human T cells and chemical hapten exposure. Overall study: Throughout a study of 20 to 30 weeks, patients underwent weekly scalp administration of diphenylcyclopropenone doses.

Specimen: whole blood, collected in connection with sensitization to the hapten diphenylcyclopropenone (DPC). This clonotype originated in a woman in her forties or fifties with alopecia areata. Some clones in this sample may be carry-over from other donors' samples. The chain has TRBV5-1 and TRBJ1-1; D possibly corresponds to TRBD1 (5 bases). CDR3 sequence reads: CASSGDGNTEAFF. CDR3 nucleotides: TGCGCCAGCAGCGGGGACGGGAACACTGAAGCTTTCTTT.